Detailed here is one TCR beta chain. This clone's antigen is unknown. Per-nucleotide qualities are absent, and no much larger clonotype sits a single base away. In total, about 650 healthy bone marrow donors made up the cohort. At the time of sampling, all cohort members were nominally healthy, though unrecorded immune exposures were likely present. The donor was CMV seropositive and belonged to the group of some 290 seropositive cohort members. Every donor gave a peripheral blood sample, and the peripheral blood mononuclear cells from that sample were used for TCR beta sequencing. The Qiagen DNeasy Blood Extraction Kit was used to extract genomic DNA from the blood cell samples. The data derive from a study of cytomegalovirus exposure and HLA in healthy donors (dated by TCRdb to about 2017). Describing the broader study: An earlier analysis of approximately 550 of the donors reported 250 to 350 Gb of sequence data and more than 90 million unique TCR beta sequences from approximately 180 million T cells. An early release covering just under 650 HLA-typed donors comprised about 310 gigabases of sequencing data and tens of millions of unique TCR sequences. Of the 398 genotyped donors, approximately 81% were placed in the genetic ancestry cluster associated with self-reported Caucasian donors. The study was designed to test whether signatures of past pathogen exposure could be identified by cataloging public T cell receptors. Using immunosequencing, the study profiled T cell repertoires from 550 to 750 subjects and related those repertoires to cytomegalovirus serostatus. Besides the first cohort of under 700 subjects, a separate validation cohort made up of some 110 different subjects was used. To predict cytomegalovirus infection status, the study combined high-throughput TCR immunosequencing, statistical association of individual TCRs with disease status, and machine learning. A later analysis re-examined previously published TCR beta repertoires from 500 to 700 donors and added high-resolution HLA genotyping to investigate patterns of TCR occurrence. Rather than drawing on any new phenotypic data, the later analysis identified candidate immune exposures from TCR beta sequences and the way those sequences occurred across donors. An earlier analysis of 587 of the donors used high-throughput TCR beta sequencing to judge whether each TCR beta V gene segment behaved as functional or pseudogenic. Donor age, sex, ethnicity and CMV serostatus were collected together with the repertoire data. In a later genetic analysis, genome-wide SNP genotypes for about 55% of the 666 donors were used, and that subset was treated as a discovery cohort. Every discovery cohort repertoire had been produced on one sequencing platform. Class I and class II HLA loci were covered by the typing at four-digit resolution. The number of donors typed differed by locus, with about 629-630 for A, B, C, DRB1 and DQB1, around 520 for DQA1, under 610 for DPA1, and over 400 for DPB1. A few DR-DQ haplotypes were treated as single units for association and clustering because of strong linkage in the cohort. On average, about 240,000 unique TCR beta nucleotide sequences were sequenced per donor among several hundred genotyped donors of the cohort, with 15% to 20% of those sequences being non-productive. Beyond this particular receptor, the publication reports: In a later analysis, several top co-occurrence clusters were reported to appear linked to parvovirus B19, influenza, CMV and Epstein-Barr virus. In a later genetic analysis, fewer N-insertions in productive TCRs were reported among donors in an Asian-associated ancestry cluster than the roughly 700-donor mean. In vitro tests confirmed that a few of the cytomegalovirus-associated TCR beta chains recognize cytomegalovirus antigens. The only immune exposure information available for the cohort was CMV serostatus. Broadly in line with IMGT annotations, most TCR beta V segments showed up in productive rearrangements about 90% or about 30% of the time in an earlier analysis of several hundred of the donors. In a later analysis, HLA-associated TCR beta chains were found to be more clonally expanded and to have lower generation probabilities than equally common non-associated chains. A later genetic analysis associated a missense DCLRE1C variant with V-gene and J-gene trimming of TCR beta chains, and an independent cohort replicated the association. It was suggested by the authors that the approach could potentially be generalized to other disease states and immunological phenotypes. In both the original and validation cohorts, the classifier was reported to diagnose cytomegalovirus status with high specificity and sensitivity. In a later analysis, 15,000 to 20,000 TCR beta sequences were associated with specific HLA alleles at a false discovery rate of 0.05. This cohort had only TCR beta chains sequenced, and the lack of alpha or paired-chain data limited which features could be detected. A later analysis found that TCR association rates varied across HLA loci, with DRB1 alleles showing the most associated TCRs and HLA-C alleles the fewest. Linkage disequilibrium might explain the correlated functional status among segregating V segments, but an unknown experimental factor could not be excluded. A group of highly shared sequence variants was considered likely to be a technical artifact of the sequencing pipeline. The 87-base-pair reads could not distinguish some IMGT-functional V segments, including TRBV6-2 and TRBV6-3, so those segments were excluded. HLA typing was unavailable for some donors at each locus, so association tests used only the typed subset. A later analysis found that most CMV-associated TCR beta chains appeared HLA-restricted, with HLA associations seemingly driven largely by CMV exposure. In the study, some 180 TCR beta chains were listed as associated with cytomegalovirus. Because counts were too low, some 17 rarely observed V segments, including chromosome 9 orphons, were excluded from the earlier analysis of some 590 of the donors. Roughly uniform sequencing depth across donors was assumed in presence/absence analyses, although this assumption may not hold. A further reported finding was that TCR beta sequences accurately predicted the HLA-A and HLA-B alleles for most subjects in the first cohort. When HLA alleles, especially DR and DQ, strongly co-occurred, attributing TCR associations to individual alleles was difficult. Most TCR sequences were observed very rarely across donors, whereas some public TCRs were present in many individuals.

The library was prepared using the immunoSEQ multiplex PCR assay. For the multiplex PCR, a mixture combining 60 forward primers for TCR Vbeta segments and 13 reverse primers for TCR Jbeta segments was used. A multiplex PCR assay on genomic DNA amplified the CDR3 region of rearranged TCR beta genes. The Illumina HiSeq System was used to sequence the amplified TCR beta libraries as 87-base-pair reads. From the authors' description of their analysis: In a later analysis, about 80 million unique TCR beta chains were counted across the 650 to 700 repertoires, and roughly 11 million of these chains were shared by at least two donors. Raw reads were error-corrected and collapsed into unique sequences by a nearest-neighbor algorithm in which closely related sequences were merged to remove PCR and sequencing errors. V, D and J gene segments were assigned by aligning CDR3 sequences to IMGT reference sequences. For a sequence to be retained, at least a six-nucleotide match to both a V gene segment and a J gene segment was required. A rearrangement counted as productive if the CDR3 had no stop codons and remained in frame with V and J, and every other rearrangement counted as non-productive. CDR3 was defined according to IMGT convention as the region running from the second conserved V-encoded cysteine to the conserved J-encoded phenylalanine. Sequences without an unambiguous match to a single V gene segment were excluded from the earlier analysis of 450 to 750 of the donors. An earlier analysis of about 590 of the donors classified V segments as functional when productive rearrangements were above 56.7% and as segregating when the standard deviation between donors was above 5%. A statistical classification framework was built to diagnose cytomegalovirus status from the catalog of TCR beta chain sequences. A later analysis assigned V and J genes by comparing TCR nucleotide sequences with IMGT/GENE-DB human TR gene sequences. In a later analysis, CDR3 sequences and most-parsimonious VDJ recombination scenarios were assigned using the TCRdist pipeline. A later analysis defined each TCR beta chain by its CDR3 amino acid sequence plus V-gene family, and excluded reads lacking a unique V-gene family. As a way to deal with suspected cross-contamination and a sequencing artifact, a later analysis dropped more than 500 nucleotide sequences that were highly shared and had low generation probability. In a later analysis, a clonal expansion index was calculated for each public chain from normalized within-repertoire ranks of inferred template counts. A later analysis computed generation probabilities with a VDJ recombination model fitted to out-of-frame rearrangements, and checked the results against IGoR. In a later analysis, TCR-TCR, TCR-HLA and TCR-CMV co-occurrence was scored with hypergeometric tests, and a repertoire-size bias correction was applied to TCR pairs. In a later analysis, false discovery rates were estimated by permuting HLA or CMV assignments 20 times. In a later analysis, co-occurring TCRs were grouped using DBSCAN, with TCRdist sequence similarity added in when clustering inside HLA-allele-positive subsets. Repertoires with fewer than 30,000 or more than 120,000 public chains were left out of co-occurrence clustering, as were a few repertoires with anomalous nucleotide sharing. Sourced from immuneACCESS, this table was stored by TCRdb with only in-frame sequences that have V and J called. A share of the clones is absent; for the studies checked, an unresolved V gene accounts for under half, and the remainder has no known explanation. The V and J calls and clone size come from that table; D and trimming were worked out from the DNA. The sample includes approximately 200,000 clones, with under 80% observed a single time. Together, the top ten hold under 5% of the sample.

The CDR3 goes from the cysteine to the phenylalanine over 15 residues. Kept here is only the CDR3 DNA, which spans 45 bases and is read in frame from base 1. CDR1 LNHDA and CDR2 SQIVND are derived from the germline V gene (reference sequence). Deletion took 1 base off V and 4 bases off J, with a span of 11 bases between the germline ends. The rearrangement joined TRBV19 to TRBJ2-1, with TRBD2 tentatively as D gene (6 bases match). The receptor was derived from a man aged 30 to 45 in good health and CMV-seropositive. The specimen sequenced was PBMCs. The CDR3 loop reads CASSIVPGVYNEQFF. The sequenced DNA is TGTGCCAGTAGTATAGTTCCGGGAGTATACAATGAGCAGTTCTTC.